This T cell receptor beta chain was captured by sequencing in a study of T cell responses to AZD1222 COVID-19 vaccine. For this clone: Its antigen is unknown.

Sequenced by immunoSEQ multiplex PCR; TCRdb stores in-frame clones only, minus some. The sample yields some 200,000 clones, roughly 93% seen once. Study-wide points: Among vaccine-associated CD4 TCRs, coverage spanned spike, with dominance at 160-218 and 743-854.

The CDR3 runs 12 residues. V shed 0 bases and J shed 7 bases, with 6 bases lying between them. Germline V lookup: CDR1 KGHSH, CDR2 LQKENI. The V gene is TRBV18, the J gene TRBJ1-1; no reliable D call. This TCR came from an adult in good health. The sample consisted of peripheral blood, taken on day 0 of AZD1222 vaccination. The CDR3 protein is CASSPPRVEAFF. CDR3 coding DNA: TGTGCCAGCTCACCACCGAGGGTTGAAGCTTTCTTT.